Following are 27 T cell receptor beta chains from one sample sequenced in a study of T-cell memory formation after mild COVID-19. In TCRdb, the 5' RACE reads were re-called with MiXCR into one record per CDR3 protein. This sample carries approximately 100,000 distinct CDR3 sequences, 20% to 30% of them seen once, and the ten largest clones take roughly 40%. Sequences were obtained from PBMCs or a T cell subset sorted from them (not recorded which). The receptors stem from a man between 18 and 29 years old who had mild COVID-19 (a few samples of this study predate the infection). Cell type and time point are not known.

Written as DNA, the CDR3 is TGTGCCAGCAGCGGACAGGGTGAGCAGTACTTC. This gives the protein CASSGQGEQYF. V usage is TRBV11-2 and J usage is TRBJ2-7; 8 nucleotides line up with TRBD1. Trimming at V came to 5 bases and at J to 7 bases, leaving 1 base not matched to a gene. The CDR3 is made up of 11 amino acids. CDR1 and CDR2 from the germline V gene are SGHAT and FQNNGV.

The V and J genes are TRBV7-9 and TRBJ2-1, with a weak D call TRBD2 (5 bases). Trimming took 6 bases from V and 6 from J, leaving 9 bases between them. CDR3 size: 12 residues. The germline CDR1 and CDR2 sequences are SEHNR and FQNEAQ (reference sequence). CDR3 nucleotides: TGTGCCAGCAGTTCCGGACTCAATGAGCAGTTCTTC. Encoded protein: CASSSGLNEQFF.

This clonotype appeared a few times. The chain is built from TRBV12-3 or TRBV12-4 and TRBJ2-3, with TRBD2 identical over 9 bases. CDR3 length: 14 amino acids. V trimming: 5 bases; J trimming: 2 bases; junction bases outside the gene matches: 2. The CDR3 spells CASSGGGVTDTQYF. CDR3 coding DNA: TGTGCCAGCAGTGGCGGGGGGGTCACAGATACGCAGTATTTT.

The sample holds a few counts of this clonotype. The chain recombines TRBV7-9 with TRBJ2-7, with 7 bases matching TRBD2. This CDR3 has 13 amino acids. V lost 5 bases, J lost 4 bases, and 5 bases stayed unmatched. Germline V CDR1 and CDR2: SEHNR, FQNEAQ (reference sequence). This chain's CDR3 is CASSPRGEYEQYV. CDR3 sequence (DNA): TGTGCCAGCAGCCCCCGGGGGGAGTACGAGCAGTACGTC.

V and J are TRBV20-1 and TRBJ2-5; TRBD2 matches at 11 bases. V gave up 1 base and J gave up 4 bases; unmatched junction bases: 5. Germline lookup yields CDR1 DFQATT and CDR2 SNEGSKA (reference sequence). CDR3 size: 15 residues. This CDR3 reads CSARGLAGWGETQYF. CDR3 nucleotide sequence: TGCAGTGCTAGAGGACTAGCGGGGTGGGGAGAGACCCAGTACTTC.

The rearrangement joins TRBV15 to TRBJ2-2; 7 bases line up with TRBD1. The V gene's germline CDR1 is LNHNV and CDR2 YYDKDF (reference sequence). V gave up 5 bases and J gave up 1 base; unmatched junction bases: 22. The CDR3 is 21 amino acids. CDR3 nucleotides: TGTGCCACCAGCGCCCGTACAGGGGAAGGATCTCCTCGTATGAACACCGGGGAGCTGTTTTTT. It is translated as CATSARTGEGSPRMNTGELFF.

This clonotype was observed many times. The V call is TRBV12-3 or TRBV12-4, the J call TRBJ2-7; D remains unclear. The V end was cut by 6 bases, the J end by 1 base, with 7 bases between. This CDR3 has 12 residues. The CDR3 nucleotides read TGTGCCAGCAGCTCAAATTCCTACGAGCAGTACGTC. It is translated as CASSSNSYEQYV.

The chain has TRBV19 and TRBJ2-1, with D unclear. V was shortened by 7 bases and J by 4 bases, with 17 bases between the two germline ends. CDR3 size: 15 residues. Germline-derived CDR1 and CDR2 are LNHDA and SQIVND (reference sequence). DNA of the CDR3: TGTGCCAGTACCCTGGGTCCAGGAGCATACAATGAGCAGTTCTTC. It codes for CASTLGPGAYNEQFF. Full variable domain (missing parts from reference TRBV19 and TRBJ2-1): DGGITQSPKYLFRKEGQNVTLSCEQNLNHDAMYWYRQDPGQGLRLIYYSQIVNDFQKGDIAEGYSVSREKKESFPLTVTSAQKNPTAFYLCASTLGPGAYNEQFFGPGTRLTVL.

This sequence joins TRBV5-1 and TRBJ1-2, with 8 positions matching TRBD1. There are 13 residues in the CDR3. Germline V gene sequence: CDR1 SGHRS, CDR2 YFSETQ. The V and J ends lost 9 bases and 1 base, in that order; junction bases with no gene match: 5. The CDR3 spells CAIPDRGNYGYTF. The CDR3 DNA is TGCGCCATTCCAGACAGGGGTAACTATGGCTACACCTTC.

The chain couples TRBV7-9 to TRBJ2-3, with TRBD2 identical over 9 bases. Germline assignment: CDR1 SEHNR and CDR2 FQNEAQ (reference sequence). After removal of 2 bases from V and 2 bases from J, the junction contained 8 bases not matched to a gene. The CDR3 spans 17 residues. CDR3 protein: CASSLLGLAGSTDTQYF. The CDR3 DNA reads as TGTGCCAGCAGCTTATTAGGGCTAGCGGGATCCACAGATACGCAGTATTTT. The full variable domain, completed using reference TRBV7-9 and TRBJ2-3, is DTGVSQNPRHKITKRGQNVTFRCDPISEHNRLYWYRQTLGQGPEFLTYFQNEAQLEKSRLLSDRFSAERPKGSFSTLEIQRTEQGDSAMYLCASSLLGLAGSTDTQYFGPGTRLTVL.

The CDR3 bases are TGTGCCAGCAGTAAATTAGCGGGGAGTACGCAGTATTTT. Its translation is CASSKLAGSTQYF. V is TRBV27 and J is TRBJ2-3; 8 nucleotides agree with TRBD2. Germline CDR1 MNHEY, CDR2 SMNVEV (reference sequence). This CDR3 spans 13 amino acids. J gave up 8 bases and V 5 bases, and 6 bases lay outside the gene matches.

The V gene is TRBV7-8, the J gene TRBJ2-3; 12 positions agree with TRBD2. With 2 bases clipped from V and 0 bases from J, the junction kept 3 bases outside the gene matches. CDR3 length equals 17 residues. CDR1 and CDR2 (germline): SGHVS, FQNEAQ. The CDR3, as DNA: TGTGCCAGCAGCTTAACCGGGACTAGCGGGAGCACAGATACGCAGTATTTT. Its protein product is CASSLTGTSGSTDTQYF.

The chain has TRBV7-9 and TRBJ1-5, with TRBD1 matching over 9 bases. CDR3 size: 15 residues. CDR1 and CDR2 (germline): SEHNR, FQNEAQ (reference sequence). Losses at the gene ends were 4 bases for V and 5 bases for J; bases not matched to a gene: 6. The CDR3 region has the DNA TGTGCCAGCAGCTGGGACAGGGTCTGTGATCAGCCCCAGCATTTT. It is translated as CASSWDRVCDQPQHF.

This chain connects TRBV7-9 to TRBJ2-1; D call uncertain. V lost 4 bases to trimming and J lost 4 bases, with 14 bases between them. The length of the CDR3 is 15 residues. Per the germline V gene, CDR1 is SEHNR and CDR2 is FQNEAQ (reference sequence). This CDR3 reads CASSSRQIDYNEQFF. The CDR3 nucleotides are TGTGCCAGCAGCTCCCGGCAGATCGATTACAATGAGCAGTTCTTC. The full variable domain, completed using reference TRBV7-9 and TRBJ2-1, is DTGVSQNPRHKITKRGQNVTFRCDPISEHNRLYWYRQTLGQGPEFLTYFQNEAQLEKSRLLSDRFSAERPKGSFSTLEIQRTEQGDSAMYLCASSSRQIDYNEQFFGPGTRLTVL.

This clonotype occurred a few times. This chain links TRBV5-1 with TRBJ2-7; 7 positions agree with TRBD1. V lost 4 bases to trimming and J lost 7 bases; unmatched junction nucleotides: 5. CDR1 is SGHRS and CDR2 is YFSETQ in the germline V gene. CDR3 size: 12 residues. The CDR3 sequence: CASSVGTAEQYF. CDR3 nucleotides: TGCGCCAGCAGCGTAGGGACAGCTGAGCAGTACTTC.

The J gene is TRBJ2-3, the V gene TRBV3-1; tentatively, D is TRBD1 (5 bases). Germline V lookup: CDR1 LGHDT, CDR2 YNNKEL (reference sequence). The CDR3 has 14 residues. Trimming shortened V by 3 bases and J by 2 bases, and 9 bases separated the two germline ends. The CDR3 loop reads CASSQDTFTDTQYF. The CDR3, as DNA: TGTGCCAGCAGCCAGGACACTTTCACAGATACGCAGTATTTT.

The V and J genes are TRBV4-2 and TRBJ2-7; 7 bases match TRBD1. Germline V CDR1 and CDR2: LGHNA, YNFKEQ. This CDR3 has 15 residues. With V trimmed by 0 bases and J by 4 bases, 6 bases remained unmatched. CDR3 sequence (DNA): TGTGCCAGCAGCCAAGATGGGACAGCGAATTACGAGCAGTACTTC. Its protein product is CASSQDGTANYEQYF.

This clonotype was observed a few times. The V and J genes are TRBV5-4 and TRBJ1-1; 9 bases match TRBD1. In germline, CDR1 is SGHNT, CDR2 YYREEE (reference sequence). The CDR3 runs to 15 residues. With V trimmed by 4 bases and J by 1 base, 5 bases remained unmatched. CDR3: CASSNEDRGNTEAFF. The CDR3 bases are TGTGCCAGCAGCAACGAGGACAGGGGGAACACTGAAGCTTTCTTT.

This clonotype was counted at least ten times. In DNA, the CDR3 is TGTGCCAGCAGTTTGGTCACACCCAATGAGCAGTTCTTC. Translated, it gives CASSLVTPNEQFF. The chain carries TRBV12-3 or TRBV12-4 and TRBJ2-1; D is undetermined. V was trimmed by 3 bases and J by 6 bases, leaving 9 bases between them. This CDR3 contains 13 residues.

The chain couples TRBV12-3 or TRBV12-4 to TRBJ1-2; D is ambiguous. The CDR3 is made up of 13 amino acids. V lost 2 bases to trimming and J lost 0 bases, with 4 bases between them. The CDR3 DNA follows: TGTGCCAGCAGTTTAACGGCTAACTATGGCTACACCTTC. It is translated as CASSLTANYGYTF.

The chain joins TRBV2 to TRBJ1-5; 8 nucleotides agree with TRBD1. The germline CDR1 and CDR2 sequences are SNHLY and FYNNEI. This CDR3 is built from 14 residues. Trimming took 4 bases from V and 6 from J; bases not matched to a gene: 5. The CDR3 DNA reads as TGTGCCAGCAGTGCACGACAGGGGAGTCAGCCCCAGCATTTT. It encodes CASSARQGSQPQHF.

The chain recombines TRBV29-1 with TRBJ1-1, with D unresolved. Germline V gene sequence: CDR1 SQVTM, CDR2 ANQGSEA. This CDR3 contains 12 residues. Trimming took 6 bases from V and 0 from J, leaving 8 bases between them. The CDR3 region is CSVRPMNTEAFF. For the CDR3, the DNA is TGCAGCGTCCGACCCATGAACACTGAAGCTTTCTTT. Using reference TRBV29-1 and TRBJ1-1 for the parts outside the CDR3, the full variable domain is SAVISQKPSRDICQRGTSLTIQCQVDSQVTMMFWYRQQPGQSLTLIATANQGSEATYESGFVIDKFPISRPNLTFSTLTVSNMSPEDSSIYLCSVRPMNTEAFFGQGTRLTVV.

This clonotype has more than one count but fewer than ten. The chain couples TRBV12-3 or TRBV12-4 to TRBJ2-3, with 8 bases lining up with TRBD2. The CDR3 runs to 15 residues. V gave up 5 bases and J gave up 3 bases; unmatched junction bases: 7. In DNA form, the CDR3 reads TGTGCCAGCAGTGAAGCGGGGGTGGGTACAGATACGCAGTATTTT. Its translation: CASSEAGVGTDTQYF.

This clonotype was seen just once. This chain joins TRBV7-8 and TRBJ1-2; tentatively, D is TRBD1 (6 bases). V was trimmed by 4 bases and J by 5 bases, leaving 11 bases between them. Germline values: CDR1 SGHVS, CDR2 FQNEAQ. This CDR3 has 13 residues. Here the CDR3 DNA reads TGTGCCAGCAGCTCGACAGGAGCGTATGGCTACACCTTC. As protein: CASSSTGAYGYTF. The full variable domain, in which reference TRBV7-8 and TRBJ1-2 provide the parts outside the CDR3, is GAGVSQSPRYKVAKRGQDVALRCDPISGHVSLFWYQQALGQGPEFLTYFQNEAQLDKSGLPSDRFFAERPEGSVSTLKIQRTQQEDSAVYLCASSSTGAYGYTFGSGTRLTVV.

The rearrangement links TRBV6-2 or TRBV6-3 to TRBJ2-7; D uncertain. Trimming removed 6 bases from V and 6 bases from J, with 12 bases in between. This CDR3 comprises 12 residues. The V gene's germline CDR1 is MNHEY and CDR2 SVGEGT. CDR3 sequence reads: CASSAWGLEQYV. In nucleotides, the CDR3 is TGTGCCAGCAGCGCCTGGGGTCTCGAGCAGTACGTC.

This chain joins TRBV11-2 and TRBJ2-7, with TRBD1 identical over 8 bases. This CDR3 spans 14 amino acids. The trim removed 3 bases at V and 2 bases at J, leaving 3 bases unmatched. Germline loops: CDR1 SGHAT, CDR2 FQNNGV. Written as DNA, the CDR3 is TGTGCCAGCAGCTTCGGGACAGGTCCCTACGAGCAGTACTTC. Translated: CASSFGTGPYEQYF. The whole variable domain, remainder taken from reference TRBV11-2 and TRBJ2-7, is EAGVAQSPRYKIIEKRQSVAFWCNPISGHATLYWYQQILGQGPKLLIQFQNNGVVDDSQLPKDRFSAERLKGVDSTLKIQPAKLEDSAVYLCASSFGTGPYEQYFGPGTRLTVT.

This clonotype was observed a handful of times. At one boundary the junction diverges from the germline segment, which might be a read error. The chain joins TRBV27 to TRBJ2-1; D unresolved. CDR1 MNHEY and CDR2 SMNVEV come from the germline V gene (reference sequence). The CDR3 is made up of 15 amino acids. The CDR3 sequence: CASTKAGSSHNEQFF. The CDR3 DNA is TGTGCCAGCACTAAAGCCGGATCCTCCCACAATGAGCAGTTCTTC.